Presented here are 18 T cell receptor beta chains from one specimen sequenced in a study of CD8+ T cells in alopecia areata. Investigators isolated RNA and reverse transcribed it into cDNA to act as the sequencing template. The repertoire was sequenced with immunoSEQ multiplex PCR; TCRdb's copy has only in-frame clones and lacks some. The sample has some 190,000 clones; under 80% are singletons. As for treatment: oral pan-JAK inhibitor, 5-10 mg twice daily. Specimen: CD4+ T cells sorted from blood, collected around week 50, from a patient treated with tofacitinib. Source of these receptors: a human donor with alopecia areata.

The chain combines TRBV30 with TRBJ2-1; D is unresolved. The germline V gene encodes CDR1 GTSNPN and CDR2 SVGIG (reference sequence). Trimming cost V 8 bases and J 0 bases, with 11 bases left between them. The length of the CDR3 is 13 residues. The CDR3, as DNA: TGTGCCGGGCTGGCGACCTCCTACAATGAGCAGTTCTTC. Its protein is CAGLATSYNEQFF.

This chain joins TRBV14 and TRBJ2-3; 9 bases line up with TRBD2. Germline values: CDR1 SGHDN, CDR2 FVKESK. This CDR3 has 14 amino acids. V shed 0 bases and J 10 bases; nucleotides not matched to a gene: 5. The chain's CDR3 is CASSQETSGLAQYF. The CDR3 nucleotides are TGTGCCAGCAGCCAAGAGACTAGCGGCCTTGCGCAGTATTTT.

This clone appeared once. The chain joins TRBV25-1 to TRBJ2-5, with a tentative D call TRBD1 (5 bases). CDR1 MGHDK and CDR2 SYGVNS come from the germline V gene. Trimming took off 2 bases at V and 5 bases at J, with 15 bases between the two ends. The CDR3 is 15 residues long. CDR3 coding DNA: TGTGCCAGCAGTGAACCCCGACAGAGTTCGGAGACCCAGTACTTC. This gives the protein CASSEPRQSSETQYF.

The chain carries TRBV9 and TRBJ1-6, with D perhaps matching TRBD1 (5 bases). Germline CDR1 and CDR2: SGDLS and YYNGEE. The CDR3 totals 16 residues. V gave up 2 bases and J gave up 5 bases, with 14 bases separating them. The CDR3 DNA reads TGTGCCAGCAGCGTTGGTCCCGGGACTGATAATTCACCCCTCCACTTT. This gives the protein CASSVGPGTDNSPLHF.

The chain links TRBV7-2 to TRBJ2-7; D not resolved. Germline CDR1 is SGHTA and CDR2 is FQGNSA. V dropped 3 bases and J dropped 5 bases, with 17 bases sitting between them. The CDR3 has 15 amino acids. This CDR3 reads CASSLASRLINEQYF. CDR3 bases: TGTGCCAGCAGCTTGGCGTCCAGGCTGATAAACGAGCAGTACTTC.

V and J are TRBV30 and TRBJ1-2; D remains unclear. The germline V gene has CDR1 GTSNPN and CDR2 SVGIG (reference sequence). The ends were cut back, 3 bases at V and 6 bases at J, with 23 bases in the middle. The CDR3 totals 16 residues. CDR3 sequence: CAWSPHPTGPSNGYTF. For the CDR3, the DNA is TGTGCCTGGAGCCCACACCCGACGGGTCCATCGAATGGCTACACCTTC.

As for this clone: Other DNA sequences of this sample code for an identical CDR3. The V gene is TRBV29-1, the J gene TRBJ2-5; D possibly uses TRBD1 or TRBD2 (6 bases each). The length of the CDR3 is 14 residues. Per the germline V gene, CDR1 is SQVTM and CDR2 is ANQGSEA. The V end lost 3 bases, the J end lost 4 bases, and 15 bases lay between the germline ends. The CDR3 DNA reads TGCAGCGTTGAGGATGGGGGGCGAGGAGAGACCCAGTACTTC. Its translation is CSVEDGGRGETQYF.

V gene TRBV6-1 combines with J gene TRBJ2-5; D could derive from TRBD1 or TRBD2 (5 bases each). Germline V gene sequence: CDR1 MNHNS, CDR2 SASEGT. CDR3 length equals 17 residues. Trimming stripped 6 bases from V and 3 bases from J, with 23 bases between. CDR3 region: CASSERWIRDPEETQYF. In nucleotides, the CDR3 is TGTGCCAGCAGCGAAAGGTGGATCCGGGACCCCGAAGAGACCCAGTACTTC.

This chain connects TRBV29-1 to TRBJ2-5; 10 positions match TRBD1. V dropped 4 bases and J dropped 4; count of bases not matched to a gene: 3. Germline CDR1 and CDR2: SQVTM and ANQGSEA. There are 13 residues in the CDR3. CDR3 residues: CSVGQGAVETQYF. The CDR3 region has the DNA TGCAGCGTTGGACAGGGGGCTGTAGAGACCCAGTACTTC.

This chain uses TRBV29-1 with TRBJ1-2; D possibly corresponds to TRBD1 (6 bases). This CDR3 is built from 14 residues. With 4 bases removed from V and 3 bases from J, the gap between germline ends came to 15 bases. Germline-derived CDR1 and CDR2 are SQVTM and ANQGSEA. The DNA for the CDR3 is TGCAGCGTTGCTGAGGGGGGATCCCACTATGGCTACACCTTC. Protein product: CSVAEGGSHYGYTF.

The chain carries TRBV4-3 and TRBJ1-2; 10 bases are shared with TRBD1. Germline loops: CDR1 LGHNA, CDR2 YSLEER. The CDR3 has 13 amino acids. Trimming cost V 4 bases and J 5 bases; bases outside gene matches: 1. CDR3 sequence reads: CASSRTGGYGYTF. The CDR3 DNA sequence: TGCGCCAGCAGCCGGACAGGGGGGTATGGCTACACCTTC.

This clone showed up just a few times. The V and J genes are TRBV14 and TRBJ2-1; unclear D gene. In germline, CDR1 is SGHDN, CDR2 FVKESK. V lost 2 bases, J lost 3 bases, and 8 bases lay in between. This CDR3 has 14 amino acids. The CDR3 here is CASSQLTGYNEQFF. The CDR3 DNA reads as TGTGCCAGCAGCCAACTGACGGGCTACAATGAGCAGTTCTTC. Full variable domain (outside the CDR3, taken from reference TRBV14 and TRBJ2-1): EAGVTQFPSHSVIEKGQTVTLRCDPISGHDNLYWYRRVMGKEIKFLLHFVKESKQDESGMPNNRFLAERTGGTYSTLKVQPAELEDSGVYFCASSQLTGYNEQFFGPGTRLTVL.

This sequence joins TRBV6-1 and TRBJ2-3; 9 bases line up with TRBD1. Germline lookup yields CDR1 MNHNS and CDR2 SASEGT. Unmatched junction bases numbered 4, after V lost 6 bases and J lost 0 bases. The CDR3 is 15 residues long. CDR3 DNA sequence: TGTGCCAGCAGCGAGACAGGGGGGAGCACAGATACGCAGTATTTT. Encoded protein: CASSETGGSTDTQYF.

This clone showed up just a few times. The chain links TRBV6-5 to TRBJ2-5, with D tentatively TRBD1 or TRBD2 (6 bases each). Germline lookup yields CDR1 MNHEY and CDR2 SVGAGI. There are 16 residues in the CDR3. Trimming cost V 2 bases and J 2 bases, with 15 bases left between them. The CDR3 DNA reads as TGTGCCAGCAGTTACGGTTCGGGGGCGGGGCAAGAGACCCAGTACTTC. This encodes CASSYGSGAGQETQYF.

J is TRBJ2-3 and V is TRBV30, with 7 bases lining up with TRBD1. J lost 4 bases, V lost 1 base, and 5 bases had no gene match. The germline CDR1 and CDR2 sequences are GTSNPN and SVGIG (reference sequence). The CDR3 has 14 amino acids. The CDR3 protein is CAWSEGQPSDTQYF. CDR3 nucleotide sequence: TGTGCCTGGAGTGAGGGACAGCCTTCAGATACGCAGTATTTT.

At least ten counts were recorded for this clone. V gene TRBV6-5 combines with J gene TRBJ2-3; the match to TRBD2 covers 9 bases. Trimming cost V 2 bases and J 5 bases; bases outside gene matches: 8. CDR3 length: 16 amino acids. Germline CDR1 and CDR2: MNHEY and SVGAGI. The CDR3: CASSYLRAGGGDTQYF. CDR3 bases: TGTGCCAGCAGTTACCTGAGAGCGGGGGGAGGAGATACGCAGTATTTT.

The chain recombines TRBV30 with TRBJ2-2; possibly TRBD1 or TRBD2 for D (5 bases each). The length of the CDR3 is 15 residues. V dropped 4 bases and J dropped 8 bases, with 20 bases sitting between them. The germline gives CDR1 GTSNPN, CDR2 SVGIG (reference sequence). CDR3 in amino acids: CAWNRAPGPIGELFF. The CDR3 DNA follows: TGTGCCTGGAATAGGGCACCGGGACCCATAGGGGAGCTGTTTTTT.

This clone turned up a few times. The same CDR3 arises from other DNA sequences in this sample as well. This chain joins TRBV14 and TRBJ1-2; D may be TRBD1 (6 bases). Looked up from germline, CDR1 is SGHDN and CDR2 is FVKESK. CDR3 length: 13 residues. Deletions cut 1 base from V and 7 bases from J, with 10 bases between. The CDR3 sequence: CASSQARGLGYTF. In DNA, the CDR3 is TGTGCCAGCAGCCAAGCTCGGGGGCTTGGCTACACCTTC.